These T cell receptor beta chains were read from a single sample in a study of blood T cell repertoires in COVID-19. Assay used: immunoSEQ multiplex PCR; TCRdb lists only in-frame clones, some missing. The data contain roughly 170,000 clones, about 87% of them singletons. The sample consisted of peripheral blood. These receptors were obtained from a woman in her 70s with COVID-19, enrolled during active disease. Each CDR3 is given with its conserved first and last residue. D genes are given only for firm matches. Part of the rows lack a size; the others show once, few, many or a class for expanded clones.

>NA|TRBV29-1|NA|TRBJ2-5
TGCAGCGTTGAAGCCAGGGATCTTGGAAAGACCCAGTACTTC
CSVEARDLGKTQYF
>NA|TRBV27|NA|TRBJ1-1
TGTGCCAGCAGTCCTTACAGGGTAAAGGACACTGAAGCTTTCTTT
CASSPYRVKDTEAFF
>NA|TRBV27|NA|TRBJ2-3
TGTGCCAGCAGTTTAATGCTAGTCACAGATACGCAGTATTTT
CASSLMLVTDTQYF
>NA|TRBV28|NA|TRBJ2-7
TGTGCCAGCAGTTTATCACAGACGGGAGAGCAGTACTTC
CASSLSQTGEQYF
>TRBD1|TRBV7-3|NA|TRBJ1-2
TGTGCCAGCAGCACCGGGACAGGGTATGGCTACACCTTC
CASSTGTGYGYTF
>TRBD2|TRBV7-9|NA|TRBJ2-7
TGTGCCAGCAGCCGGACTAGCGGGAGTTTGTACGAGCAGTACTTC
CASSRTSGSLYEQYF
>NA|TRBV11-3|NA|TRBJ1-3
TGTGCCAGCAGCTTAGTCGAGGGGCAGGGGTTCAACACCATATATTTT
CASSLVEGQGFNTIYF
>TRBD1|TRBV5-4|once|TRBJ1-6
TGTGCCAGCAGCTCGTGGACAGGGGGCGGAATCCCACCCCTCCACTTT
CASSSWTGGGIPPLHF
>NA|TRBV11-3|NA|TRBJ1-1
TGTGCCAGCAGCCCCGGGACAAGAAACACTGAAGCTTTCTTT
CASSPGTRNTEAFF
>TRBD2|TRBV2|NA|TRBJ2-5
TGTGCCAGCAGCCCTACTAGCGGGAGGCGGGGGGACCAGTACTTC
CASSPTSGRRGDQYF
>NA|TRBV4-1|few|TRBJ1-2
TGCGCCAGCAGCCAAGATGGGCGACAGGTGGATGGCTACACCTTC
CASSQDGRQVDGYTF
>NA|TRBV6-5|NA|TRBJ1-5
TGTGCCAGCAGTCACCAGGTTCGCAATCAGCCCCAGCATTTT
CASSHQVRNQPQHF
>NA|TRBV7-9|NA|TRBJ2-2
TGTGCCAGCAGCTTAGCAGAGGGGGTAAACACCGGGGAGCTGTTTTTT
CASSLAEGVNTGELFF
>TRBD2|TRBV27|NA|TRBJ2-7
TGTGCCAGCAGCCCCGCAGCGGGAGGGCCGTACGAGCAGTACTTC
CASSPAAGGPYEQYF
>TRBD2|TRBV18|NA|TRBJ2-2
TGTGCCAGCTCACCACCGGGACTAGCGGGAACCGGGGAGCTGTTTTTT
CASSPPGLAGTGELFF
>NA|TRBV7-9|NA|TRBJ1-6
TGTGCCAGCCTGAGGATTGAGAATTCACCCCTCCACTTT
CASLRIENSPLHF
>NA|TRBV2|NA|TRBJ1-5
TGTGCCAGCAGTGGGGAGATCAGCAATCAGCCCCAGCATTTT
CASSGEISNQPQHF
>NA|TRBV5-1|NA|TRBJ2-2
TGCGCCAGCAGCTTTCCAAAGACTATCCCCGGGGAGCTGTTTTTT
CASSFPKTIPGELFF
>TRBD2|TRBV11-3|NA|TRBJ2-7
TGTGCCAGCAGCCGAGTCGGACTAGCGGGAGCCGAGCAGTACTTC
CASSRVGLAGAEQYF
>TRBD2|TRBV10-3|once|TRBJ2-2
TGTGAAATTAGCGGGAGTGAGACCGGGGAGCTGTTTTTT
CEISGSETGELFF
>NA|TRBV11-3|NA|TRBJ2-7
TGTGCCAGCAGCTTAGTGGCAGGGGACAACGAGCAGTACTTC
CASSLVAGDNEQYF
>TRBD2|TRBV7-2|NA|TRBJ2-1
TGTGCCAGCAGCTTCGCGGGAGCCAATGAGCAGTTCTTC
CASSFAGANEQFF
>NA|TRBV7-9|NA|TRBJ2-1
TGTGCCAGCAGCTTCCGTGGGGCCCTAGCGCACCACAATGAGCAGTTCTTC
CASSFRGALAHHNEQFF
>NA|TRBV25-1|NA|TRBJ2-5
TGTGCCAGCAGTCCAAGGGGCGTACAGCAAGAGACCCAGTACTTC
CASSPRGVQQETQYF
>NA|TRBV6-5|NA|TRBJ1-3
TGTGCCAGCAGTCGGGGTGGGTGGGACACCATATATTTT
CASSRGGWDTIYF
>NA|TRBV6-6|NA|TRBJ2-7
TGTGCCAGCAGGGGAGGGGGAGATGTGTCCTACGAGCAGTACTTC
CASRGGGDVSYEQYF
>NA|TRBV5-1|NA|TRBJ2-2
TGCGCCAGCAGCCACGACAGTTACACCGGGGAGCTGTTTTTT
CASSHDSYTGELFF
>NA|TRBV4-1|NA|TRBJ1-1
NA
CASSQDVGRGTFF
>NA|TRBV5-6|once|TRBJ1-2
TGTGCCAGCAGCTTTCCAACTAACTATGGCTACACCTTC
CASSFPTNYGYTF
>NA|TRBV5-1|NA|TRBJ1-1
TGCGCCAGCAGCTTTGGCATTGGGAACACTGAAGCTTTCTTT
CASSFGIGNTEAFF
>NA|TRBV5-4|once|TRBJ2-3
TGTGCCAGCAGCTTGCAGGGACTAGATACGCAGTATTTT
CASSLQGLDTQYF